The 32 T cell receptor beta chains below were found in one sample sequenced in a study of patients and donors after allogeneic stem cell transplantation. Each CDR3 protein is one row after TCRdb ran MiXCR on the RT-PCR reads. The table records 150,000 to 250,000 distinct CDR3 sequences, around two fifths of them present only once. Specimen: blood, either unsorted or a sorted T cell fraction (not recorded which). All receptors come from a human donor who was either an allogeneic HSCT recipient or a stem cell or donor lymphocyte infusion donor (not recorded which). It is not recorded whose cells these are; they may come from a transplant donor.

The rearrangement uses TRBV5-8 and TRBJ2-1, with D unclear. CDR3 length equals 15 residues. The germline V gene encodes CDR1 SGHTS and CDR2 YDEGEE. V lost 5 bases and J 7 bases, leaving 19 bases between the germline ends. The DNA for the CDR3 is TGTGCCAGCAGAGAAGGATTCCTGGTTCGGAATGAGCAGTTCTTC. Translated: CASREGFLVRNEQFF. The full variable domain, with the rest looked up from reference TRBV5-8 and TRBJ2-1, is EAGVTQSPTHLIKTRGQQATLRCSPISGHTSVYWYQQALGLGLQFLLWYDEGEERNRGNFPPRFSGRQFPNYSSELNVNALELEDSALYLCASREGFLVRNEQFFGPGTRLTVL.

This chain uses TRBV25-1 with TRBJ1-2; a possible D gene is TRBD1 (6 bases). Germline values: CDR1 MGHDK, CDR2 SYGVNS. The CDR3 loop spans 13 amino acids. With 4 bases removed from V and 8 bases from J, the gap between germline ends came to 14 bases. The CDR3 loop is CASSGTGSLGYTF. The DNA of the CDR3 is TGTGCCAGCAGTGGCACAGGGAGTTTGGGCTACACCTTC.

This clonotype was detected only a few times. This chain connects TRBV7-3 to TRBJ2-1; D call uncertain. This CDR3 is built from 16 residues. The germline V and J ends were trimmed by 2 bases and 4 bases, with 15 bases remaining between them. Germline CDR1 SGHTA, CDR2 FQGTGA. In DNA, the CDR3 is TGTGCCAGCAGCTTAGAAGCGTCCCTCCAATACAATGAGCAGTTCTTC. This gives the protein CASSLEASLQYNEQFF.

V is TRBV9 and J is TRBJ1-1; 11 nucleotides match TRBD1. Germline-derived CDR1 and CDR2 are SGDLS and YYNGEE. Trimming removed 4 bases from V and 0 bases from J; junction bases left unmatched: 5. The CDR3 covers 16 residues. The CDR3 bases are TGTGCCAGCAGCCACGGACAGGGGGCTTTGAACACTGAAGCTTTCTTT. As protein: CASSHGQGALNTEAFF.

There are a few counts of this clonotype. This chain connects TRBV7-9 to TRBJ1-2; D gene unclear. V was pared by 2 bases and J by 3 bases, with 4 bases between. Germline assignment: CDR1 SEHNR and CDR2 FQNEAQ (reference sequence). This CDR3 is built from 12 residues. CDR3 sequence: CASSLLDYGYTF. CDR3 nucleotides: TGTGCCAGCAGCTTACTGGACTATGGCTACACCTTC.

CDR3 in amino acids: CASSQAFRGRENTIYF. Here the CDR3 DNA reads TGTGCCAGCAGCCAAGCATTTCGGGGGCGCGAAAACACCATATATTTT. The chain has TRBV3-1 and TRBJ1-3, with a possible D match to TRBD1 (6 bases). The V gene lost 1 base and the J gene lost 6 bases, with 16 bases spanning the gap. Germline CDR1 reads LGHDT; CDR2 reads YNNKEL (reference sequence). The CDR3 sequence is 16 residues long.

This rearrangement joins TRBV7-3 to TRBJ1-4; 8 nucleotides match TRBD1. The germline V gene has CDR1 SGHTA and CDR2 FQGTGA. J lost 6 bases, V lost 3 bases, and 3 bases had no gene match. This CDR3 region has 14 residues. In DNA, the CDR3 is TGTGCCAGCAGCTTGAAGGGACAGGATGAAAAACTGTTTTTT. Amino acid sequence: CASSLKGQDEKLFF.

The table lists this clonotype with a few counts. The J gene is TRBJ1-1, the V gene TRBV29-1; 8 positions match TRBD1. The germline V gene encodes CDR1 SQVTM and CDR2 ANQGSEA. The CDR3 spans 17 residues. Trimming at V came to 1 base and at J to 1 base, leaving 11 bases not matched to a gene. This CDR3 reads CSVEVVPGTGTNTEAFF. For the CDR3, the DNA is TGCAGCGTTGAAGTGGTCCCCGGGACAGGAACGAACACTGAAGCTTTCTTT.

This clonotype was counted only a few times. This rearrangement joins TRBV27 to TRBJ1-5; no clear D gene. Trimming left V 6 bases short and J 8 bases short, with 11 bases between. Looked up from germline, CDR1 is MNHEY and CDR2 is SMNVEV (reference sequence). The CDR3 extends over 12 amino acids. The CDR3 here is CASRKTGEPQHF. Here the CDR3 DNA reads TGTGCCAGCAGAAAGACCGGGGAGCCCCAGCATTTT.

DNA of the CDR3: TGTGCCAGCAGCCTTCAAGTCGGCGGCACCGGGGAGCTGTTTTTT. Amino acids: CASSLQVGGTGELFF. The chain links TRBV11-2 to TRBJ2-2; D remains unclear. This CDR3 region has 15 residues. Trimming removed 5 bases from V and 4 bases from J, with 14 bases in between. CDR1 and CDR2 (germline): SGHAT, FQNNGV.

The chain has TRBV18 and TRBJ1-1; TRBD1 is a possible D gene (6 bases). The germline CDR1 and CDR2 sequences are KGHSH and LQKENI. With 6 bases removed from V and 0 bases from J, the gap between germline ends came to 11 bases. This CDR3 has 14 amino acids. The CDR3 DNA is TGTGCCAGCTCTGCGACAGGCATGAACACTGAAGCTTTCTTT. This encodes CASSATGMNTEAFF.

The chain has TRBV5-1 and TRBJ2-1; D gene unclear. Germline V lookup: CDR1 SGHRS, CDR2 YFSETQ. Trimming pared 6 bases from V and 5 bases from J, leaving 12 bases between. The CDR3 sequence is 13 residues long. The chain's CDR3 is CASTEVGHNEQFF. The CDR3 DNA follows: TGCGCCAGCACCGAGGTTGGGCACAATGAGCAGTTCTTC.

J is TRBJ2-7 and V is TRBV9, with 9 bases that match TRBD1. This CDR3 comprises 15 residues. V lost 5 bases to trimming and J lost 5 bases; unmatched junction nucleotides: 11. Per germline, CDR1 SGDLS and CDR2 YYNGEE. The CDR3 sequence: CASSYTGTGLHEQYF. In DNA, the CDR3 is TGTGCCAGCAGTTACACCGGGACAGGGCTTCACGAGCAGTACTTC. The full variable domain, completed using reference TRBV9 and TRBJ2-7, is DSGVTQTPKHLITATGQRVTLRCSPRSGDLSVYWYQQSLDQGLQFLIQYYNGEERAKGNILERFSAQQFPDLHSELNLSSLELGDSALYFCASSYTGTGLHEQYFGPGTRLTVT.

The V gene is TRBV5-1, the J gene TRBJ1-2; no definite D call. Trimming took off 5 bases at V and 0 bases at J, with 11 bases between the two ends. CDR1 SGHRS and CDR2 YFSETQ come from the germline V gene. This CDR3 region has 14 residues. CDR3: CASRMDGSNYGYTF. CDR3 nucleotides: TGCGCCAGCAGGATGGACGGTTCTAACTATGGCTACACCTTC.

The rearrangement joins TRBV6-6 to TRBJ1-6, with D tentatively TRBD1 (5 bases). Trimming took off 0 bases at V and 7 bases at J, with 13 bases between the two ends. Germline values: CDR1 MNHNY, CDR2 SVGAGI (reference sequence). The CDR3 loop spans 16 amino acids. The CDR3, as DNA: TGTGCCAGCAGTTACTCGGTTCTGGCAGGGAATTCACCCCTCCACTTT. Its protein product is CASSYSVLAGNSPLHF.

This clonotype has more than one count but fewer than ten. The rearrangement links TRBV20-1 to TRBJ2-7, with TRBD2 identical over 7 bases. Germline V gives CDR1 DFQATT, CDR2 SNEGSKA (reference sequence). This CDR3 is 13 amino acids long. Trimming cost V 7 bases and J 1 base; bases outside gene matches: 7. In nucleotides, the CDR3 is TGCAGTGTCTCGGCGGGAGTATCCTACGAGCAGTACTTC. Its protein is CSVSAGVSYEQYF.

The rearrangement uses TRBV6-5 and TRBJ1-1, with D unclear. CDR1 MNHEY and CDR2 SVGAGI come from the germline V gene. The CDR3 spans 12 residues. V was pared by 6 bases and J by 11 bases, with 16 bases between. This CDR3 is CASRSHDGGAFF. In DNA form, the CDR3 reads TGTGCCAGCAGGTCACATGACGGAGGGGCTTTCTTT.

The V and J genes are TRBV6-2 or TRBV6-3 and TRBJ2-2; 9 bases agree with TRBD2. J was trimmed by 0 bases and V by 8 bases; bases with no gene match: 1. The CDR3 runs 14 residues. Germline loops: CDR1 MNHEY, CDR2 SVGEGT. The CDR3 region has the DNA TGTGCCAGCCGACTAGCGGCGAACACCGGGGAGCTGTTTTTT. It yields the protein CASRLAANTGELFF.

This clonotype showed up just a few times. The chain recombines TRBV12-3 or TRBV12-4 with TRBJ1-4, with a tentative D call TRBD1 (5 bases). This CDR3 region has 15 residues. Deletions cut 6 bases from V and 0 bases from J, with 11 bases between. CDR3 bases: TGTGCCAGCAGCCTGTTGACAGCAACTAATGAAAAACTGTTTTTT. This translates into CASSLLTATNEKLFF.

V gene TRBV9 combines with J gene TRBJ2-3; D remains ambiguous. This CDR3 contains 15 residues. CDR1 and CDR2 from the germline V gene are SGDLS and YYNGEE. Trimming stripped 0 bases from V and 0 bases from J, with 8 bases between. CDR3 loop: CASSVGRGSTDTQYF. The CDR3 DNA follows: TGTGCCAGCAGCGTAGGTCGCGGTAGCACAGATACGCAGTATTTT.

The chain carries TRBV12-3 or TRBV12-4 and TRBJ2-3, with 8 bases fitting TRBD2. Trimming cost V 4 bases and J 14 bases; bases outside gene matches: 8. This CDR3 region has 12 residues. The CDR3 spells CASSSGTRGAYF. CDR3 sequence (DNA): TGTGCCAGCAGTTCCGGGACTAGGGGCGCGTATTTT.

V and J are TRBV29-1 and TRBJ1-2; D is perhaps TRBD1 (5 bases). Germline V gene data show CDR1 as SQVTM and CDR2 as ANQGSEA. V was pared by 7 bases and J by 6 bases, with 15 bases between. There are 12 residues in the CDR3. The CDR3 sequence: CSAPGPRDGYTF. The CDR3 bases are TGCAGCGCCCCGGGACCGCGGGATGGCTACACCTTC.

The genes are TRBV12-3 or TRBV12-4 and TRBJ1-1; D might be TRBD1 (6 bases). CDR3 length: 13 residues. Trimming removed 8 bases from V and 0 bases from J, with 10 bases in between. CDR3 in DNA: TGTGCCAGCCAGAGGGGGTTGAACACTGAAGCTTTCTTT. It codes for CASQRGLNTEAFF.

V is TRBV6-6 and J is TRBJ1-1; 8 nucleotides align to TRBD1. The CDR3 length is 14 residues. V shed 7 bases and J 10 bases; nucleotides not matched to a gene: 14. Germline assignment: CDR1 MNHNY and CDR2 SVGAGI (reference sequence). In DNA form, the CDR3 reads TGTGCCAGCACTCTACCCGGGACAGGCATTGTAGCTTTCTTT. Translation gives CASTLPGTGIVAFF.

This clonotype was seen a handful of times. This chain connects TRBV12-3 or TRBV12-4 to TRBJ1-2, with D maybe TRBD1 (6 bases). Trimming removed 6 bases from V and 8 bases from J, with 19 bases in between. The CDR3 has 14 residues. The CDR3 DNA reads TGTGCCAGCAGGTACAGGGATCCCCCTTGGGGCTACACCTTC. Protein sequence: CASRYRDPPWGYTF.

This clonotype has just one count. The chain couples TRBV20-1 to TRBJ2-3, with TRBD2 matching 8 bases. This CDR3 contains 19 residues. V lost 0 bases, J lost 2 bases, and 16 bases stayed unmatched. Germline V CDR1 and CDR2: DFQATT, SNEGSKA (reference sequence). CDR3 region: CSARDYSRASGLITDTQYF. CDR3 in DNA: TGCAGTGCTAGAGATTACAGTCGGGCTAGCGGGCTCATCACAGATACGCAGTATTTT.

The rearrangement links TRBV6-2 or TRBV6-3 to TRBJ2-5; D not certain. CDR1 MNHEY and CDR2 SVGEGT come from the germline V gene. V was pared by 8 bases and J by 0 bases, with 7 bases between. The CDR3 sequence is 12 residues long. The CDR3 coding sequence is TGTGCCAGCCGGTCTTACCAAGAGACCCAGTACTTC. It is translated as CASRSYQETQYF.

The chain combines TRBV29-1 with TRBJ2-1, with unresolved D. This CDR3 contains 14 residues. V lost 2 bases and J 4 bases, leaving 12 bases between the germline ends. The germline CDR1 and CDR2 sequences are SQVTM and ANQGSEA. CDR3 coding DNA: TGCAGCGTTGAAAGGGCAGCCTCTTACAATGAGCAGTTCTTC. Protein: CSVERAASYNEQFF.

This chain links TRBV20-1 with TRBJ2-3; D is uncertain. The CDR3 extends over 11 amino acids. V was clipped by 2 bases and J by 4 bases, with 4 bases between them. Germline V CDR1 and CDR2: DFQATT, SNEGSKA (reference sequence). CDR3 bases: TGCAGTGCTAGACGTGCAGATACGCAGTATTTT. Translated: CSARRADTQYF.

This CDR3 is CSADPGRNEQFF. CDR3 coding DNA: TGCAGCGCCGATCCGGGCCGCAATGAGCAGTTCTTC. V and J are TRBV29-1 and TRBJ2-1; no reliable D call. The V and J ends lost 7 bases and 6 bases respectively, with 13 bases between them. This CDR3 is built from 12 residues. Germline CDR1 and CDR2: SQVTM and ANQGSEA.

CDR3 sequence reads: CASSRDGNIQYF. The CDR3 DNA is TGTGCCAGCAGTCGGGACGGAAACATTCAGTACTTC. This chain joins TRBV5-6 and TRBJ2-4; D possibly uses TRBD1 or TRBD2 (5 bases each). Trimming pared 5 bases from V and 6 bases from J, leaving 9 bases between. The CDR3 consists of 12 residues. CDR1 is SGHDT, CDR2 YYEEEE, per germline.

The chain is built from TRBV29-1 and TRBJ2-2, with D uncertain. The length of the CDR3 is 14 residues. Germline CDR1 SQVTM, CDR2 ANQGSEA. V lost 5 bases to trimming and J lost 0 bases, with 10 bases between them. CDR3 DNA sequence: TGCAGCGTTAAAGGGTATACGAACACCGGGGAGCTGTTTTTT. Its translation is CSVKGYTNTGELFF.